The 16 T cell receptor beta chains presented below share a single source sample, sequenced in a study of Graves' ophthalmopathy and Graves' hyperthyroidism. Investigators amplified TCR beta CDR3 regions from RNA transcripts. The first round was an RT-PCR with HTBI primers, and the second round was a multiplex PCR. From the multiplex PCR reads, TCRdb called clonotypes with MiXCR, one entry per CDR3 protein. Here the sample spans 500,000 to 700,000 distinct CDR3 sequences, under 45% being singletons. Sequencing was performed on peripheral blood or thyroid tissue (not recorded which). The source is an adult man with Graves' hyperthyroidism.

J is TRBJ1-6 and V is TRBV9; D is perhaps TRBD1 (6 bases). Germline CDR1 SGDLS, CDR2 YYNGEE. This CDR3 contains 15 residues. With 2 bases removed from V and 7 bases from J, the gap between germline ends came to 13 bases. The CDR3 DNA follows: TGTGCCAGCAGCGTTGGCAGGGGAAACAATTCACCCCTCCACTTT. Its translation: CASSVGRGNNSPLHF.

The V gene is TRBV20-1, the J gene TRBJ2-7; D is possibly TRBD1 (8 bases). Per the germline V gene, CDR1 is DFQATT and CDR2 is SNEGSKA (reference sequence). V was cut by 5 bases and J by 5 bases, with 19 bases left in between. The CDR3 has 14 amino acids. This CDR3 is CSAQRDRRDHEQYF. CDR3 coding DNA: TGCAGTGCTCAGCGGGACAGGAGGGACCACGAGCAGTACTTC.

This chain connects TRBV7-2 to TRBJ2-7; perhaps TRBD2 as D (6 bases). The CDR3 extends over 14 amino acids. Trimming stripped 1 base from V and 7 bases from J, with 14 bases between. The germline CDR1 and CDR2 sequences are SGHTA and FQGNSA. The CDR3 DNA sequence: TGTGCCAGCAGCTTAGGGGGGACCCGGGGGGAGCAGTACTTC. Translation: CASSLGGTRGEQYF.

Only a few counts were recorded for this clonotype. The chain links TRBV19 to TRBJ1-1; TRBD1 might be the D (6 bases). Germline-derived CDR1 and CDR2 are LNHDA and SQIVND (reference sequence). Trimming took off 6 bases at V and 1 base at J, with 12 bases between the two ends. The CDR3 is made up of 14 amino acids. The CDR3 loop is CASSTGTQNTEAFF. Written as DNA, the CDR3 is TGTGCCAGTAGCACCGGGACACAGAACACTGAAGCTTTCTTT.

This clonotype was recorded many times. The chain employs TRBV6-1 and TRBJ1-5; the D gene is possibly TRBD1 (5 bases). The germline V and J ends were trimmed by 5 bases and 2 bases, with 13 bases remaining between them. Germline CDR1 reads MNHNS; CDR2 reads SASEGT. The CDR3 runs 15 residues. CDR3 protein: CASSRGRGGNQPQHF. Here the CDR3 DNA reads TGTGCCAGCAGTAGGGGAAGGGGAGGCAATCAGCCCCAGCATTTT.

Remarks on this clonotype: A much larger clone lies one base from this, so it may be a read error. The CDR3 carries no conserved terminal phenylalanine or tryptophan, so it likely arises from a read error. The chain has TRBV7-9 and TRBJ1-5; no definite D call. Trimming took 5 bases from V and 7 from J, leaving 12 bases between them. Germline V gives CDR1 SEHNR, CDR2 FQNEAQ (reference sequence). The CDR3 runs to 13 residues. This CDR3 is CASSPGPGQPQHS. The CDR3 DNA reads as TGTGCCAGCAGCCCAGGCCCGGGGCAGCCCCAGCATTCT.

For this clonotype: A much larger clone sits a single nucleotide away, making a read error possible. This chain uses TRBV10-3 with TRBJ1-6; D is uncertain. The V gene's germline CDR1 is ENHRY and CDR2 SYGVKD. CDR3 length: 14 amino acids. The CDR3 DNA reads as TGTGCCAGCAGCCAAGAATGGCTAGGATCACTCCTCCACTTT. This gives the protein CASSQEWLGSLLHF.

As concerns this clonotype: Just one base apart from a much larger clone, this may be a read error. The chain carries TRBV2 and TRBJ1-3; 10 nucleotides line up with TRBD1. CDR1 is SNHLY, CDR2 FYNNEI, per germline. The CDR3 runs to 15 residues. For the CDR3, the DNA is TGTGCCAGCAGTCGGACAGGGGGTGGTGGAGACACCATATATTTT. Encoded protein: CASSRTGGGGDTIYF.

J is TRBJ1-5 and V is TRBV25-1; the match to TRBD1 covers 9 bases. Germline CDR1 and CDR2: MGHDK and SYGVNS. The CDR3 sequence is 16 residues long. V lost 6 bases to trimming and J lost 2 bases; unmatched junction nucleotides: 8. The CDR3 sequence: CASSFGTGRRNQPQHF. For the CDR3, the DNA is TGTGCCAGCAGCTTCGGGACAGGGCGTCGCAATCAGCCCCAGCATTTT.

This clonotype has a count of ten or more. The CDR3 is CASSSGTANNSPLHF. For the CDR3, the DNA is TGTGCCAGCAGCTCAGGGACAGCAAATAATTCACCCCTCCACTTT. The chain links TRBV7-8 to TRBJ1-6; 7 bases align to TRBD1. Germline V CDR1 and CDR2: SGHVS, FQNEAQ. This CDR3 has 15 amino acids. Trimming took 4 bases from V and 5 from J; bases not matched to a gene: 5.

This clonotype showed up many times. The chain couples TRBV24-1 to TRBJ1-5; 11 bases line up with TRBD1. The germline V gene has CDR1 KGHDR and CDR2 SFDVKD. Germline trimming cut 4 bases from V and 5 bases from J; bases unmatched to any gene: 6. The CDR3 loop spans 16 amino acids. DNA of the CDR3: TGTGCCACCAGTGACCGGGACAGGGGGATTGATCAGCCCCAGCATTTT. This codes for CATSDRDRGIDQPQHF.

The J gene is TRBJ1-5, the V gene TRBV5-4, with D maybe TRBD1 (5 bases). CDR1 is SGHNT, CDR2 YYREEE, per germline (reference sequence). V lost 0 bases and J lost 11, with 12 bases in between. The CDR3 contains 13 residues. CDR3 DNA: TGTGCCAGCAGCTTGGGGGGGAAAGAGACCCAGCATTTT. This sequence encodes CASSLGGKETQHF. The variable domain in full, with the rest retrieved from reference TRBV5-4 and TRBJ1-5, is ETGVTQSPTHLIKTRGQQVTLRCSSQSGHNTVSWYQQALGQGPQFIFQYYREEENGRGNFPPRFSGLQFPNYSSELNVNALELDDSALYLCASSLGGKETQHFGDGTRLSIL.

Points on this clonotype: The junction departs from the called germline gene at one end, perhaps through a read error. The rearrangement uses TRBV20-1 and TRBJ2-3; D unresolved. Germline V CDR1 and CDR2: DFQATT, SNEGSKA (reference sequence). The CDR3 spans 15 residues. The CDR3 spells CSAGDETRSTDTQYF. The CDR3 DNA reads TGCAGTGCTGGAGATGAGACGCGGAGCACAGATACGCAGTATTTT.

This clonotype was picked up many times. V and J are TRBV29-1 and TRBJ1-4; weak D call: TRBD1 (6 bases). The germline V gene has CDR1 SQVTM and CDR2 ANQGSEA. The CDR3 sequence is 16 residues long. The V end lost 0 bases, the J end lost 8 bases, and 19 bases lay between the germline ends. This CDR3 is CSVEDPRGQTAEKLFF. CDR3 DNA sequence: TGCAGCGTTGAAGATCCTCGGGGACAAACGGCCGAAAAACTGTTTTTT.

This clonotype was picked up many times. The CDR3 DNA reads as TGCAGTGCTAGATCTGACAGTTCCTCTGGAAACACCATATATTTT. It translates to CSARSDSSSGNTIYF. This sequence joins TRBV20-1 and TRBJ1-3, with D possibly matching TRBD1 (5 bases). V dropped 2 bases and J dropped 0 bases, with 11 bases sitting between them. The CDR3 runs to 15 residues. Germline values: CDR1 DFQATT, CDR2 SNEGSKA (reference sequence).

The chain recombines TRBV7-2 with TRBJ2-3; unclear D gene. The V end was cut by 4 bases, the J end by 2 bases, with 10 bases between. The germline V gene encodes CDR1 SGHTA and CDR2 FQGNSA. The CDR3 covers 14 residues. The DNA for the CDR3 is TGTGCCAGCAGCTCCACCATACTCACAGATACGCAGTATTTT. This sequence encodes CASSSTILTDTQYF. Based on the CDR3 plus reference TRBV7-2 and TRBJ2-3, the full variable domain is GAGVSQSPSNKVTEKGKDVELRCDPISGHTALYWYRQSLGQGLEFLIYFQGNSAPDKSGLPSDRFSAERTGGSVSTLTIQRTQQEDSAVYLCASSSTILTDTQYFGPGTRLTVL.